This T cell receptor beta chain originates from a study of cytomegalovirus exposure and HLA in healthy donors. V was pared by 3 bases and J by 9 bases, with 9 bases of the junction left unmatched. Germline V gives CDR1 SGHRS, CDR2 YFSETQ. This CDR3 is built from 15 residues. The PCR employed 60 Vbeta primers together with 13 Jbeta primers. The method was immunoSEQ multiplex PCR; TCRdb's version includes in-frame clones alone and lacks a portion of them. The sample has approximately 100,000 clones, about 75% seen once. The rearrangement joins TRBV5-1 to TRBJ1-4; TRBD1 agrees at 9 bases. Sequences were obtained from PBMCs. This sequence was found in a man between 50 and 59 years old in good health and CMV-seronegative. CDR3 DNA sequence: TGCGCCAGCAGCTACGAACAGGGGGCTTATAAAAAACTGTTTTTT. Protein: CASSYEQGAYKKLFF.